This is a list of T cell receptor beta chains from one sample in a study of blood T cell repertoires in COVID-19. The assay was immunoSEQ multiplex PCR, and TCRdb's table has in-frame clones only and misses some. Of just over 90,000 clones detected, around nine tenths appear once; the ten largest clones hold around a sixth. Sample: peripheral blood. These receptors all stem from a woman of 80 years or more with acute or convalescent COVID-19. Both conserved end residues are part of each CDR3. D genes are given only for firm matches. Size values are once, few and many counts, or a class for expanded clones, and some rows have none.

TRBD1	TRBV6-1	TRBJ2-2	few	CASSASRQGGTGELFF	TGTGCCAGCAGTGCCTCCCGACAGGGGGGGACCGGGGAGCTGTTTTTT
TRBD1	TRBV2	TRBJ2-7	.	CASSRDRGHYEQYF	TGTGCCAGCAGTCGGGACAGGGGTCACTACGAGCAGTACTTC
TRBD1	TRBV5-1	TRBJ1-2	.	CASSSGQGNYGYTF	TGCGCCAGCAGCTCAGGACAGGGTAACTATGGCTACACCTTC
TRBD1	TRBV19	TRBJ2-1	.	CASSRTGYNEQFF	TGTGCCAGTAGTAGGACAGGATACAATGAGCAGTTCTTC
.	TRBV7-8	TRBJ2-7	.	CASSISGLSYEQYF	TGTGCCAGCAGCATAAGCGGGCTCTCCTACGAGCAGTACTTC
TRBD2	TRBV6-5	TRBJ2-7	few	CASSLDGTSFEQYF	TGTGCCAGCAGCCTAGACGGGACTAGCTTCGAGCAGTACTTC
TRBD1	TRBV2	TRBJ2-7	.	CASSMQGDAYEQYF	TGTGCCAGCAGCATGCAGGGGGACGCCTACGAGCAGTACTTC
.	TRBV5-4	TRBJ2-5	.	CASSLGAQETQYF	TGTGCCAGCAGCTTGGGGGCTCAGGAGACCCAGTACTTC
.	TRBV7-6	TRBJ1-5	.	CASSFGAANQPQHF	TGTGCCAGCAGCTTTGGGGCGGCCAATCAGCCCCAGCATTTT
.	TRBV5-1	TRBJ2-5	.	CASSLSAGEETQYF	TGCGCCAGCAGCTTGTCGGCAGGGGAGGAGACCCAGTACTTC
TRBD1	TRBV5-1	TRBJ2-1	.	CASRPQTGQTYNEQFF	TGCGCCAGCAGGCCTCAGACAGGGCAAACCTACAATGAGCAGTTCTTC
.	TRBV5-4	TRBJ1-1	once	CASSPGGMNTEAFF	TGTGCCAGCAGCCCCGGGGGGATGAACACTGAAGCTTTCTTT
TRBD1	TRBV29-1	TRBJ2-1	.	CSVLTGGNEQFF	TGCAGCGTCCTGACAGGGGGCAATGAGCAGTTCTTC
TRBD2	TRBV5-6	TRBJ2-1	.	CASSFSGGGGIEQFF	TGTGCCAGCAGCTTCTCAGGAGGCGGGGGGATTGAGCAGTTCTTC
TRBD1	TRBV6-5	TRBJ1-1	.	CASRIGDRGDTEAFF	TGTGCCAGCAGAATAGGGGACAGGGGGGACACTGAAGCTTTCTTT
TRBD2	TRBV2	TRBJ2-3	.	CASNLAGGPADTQYF	TGTGCCAGCAACCTAGCGGGGGGGCCCGCAGATACGCAGTATTTT
.	TRBV6-5	TRBJ2-1	.	CASSYKTGDTYNEQFF	TGTGCCAGCAGTTACAAAACAGGAGATACCTACAATGAGCAGTTCTTC
TRBD1	TRBV2	TRBJ1-6	.	CASRPGTGYSPLHF	TGTGCCAGCAGGCCCGGGACAGGGTATTCACCCCTCCACTTT
TRBD1	TRBV5-4	TRBJ2-3	.	CASIPGQGFTDTQYF	TGTGCCAGCATCCCCGGACAGGGGTTCACAGATACGCAGTATTTT
TRBD1	TRBV7-2	TRBJ1-5	.	CASSLVGTGEGQPQHF	TGTGCCAGCAGCTTAGTAGGGACAGGGGAGGGTCAGCCCCAGCATTTT
TRBD1	TRBV7-2	TRBJ1-2	.	CASRTDRGSFYGYTF	TGTGCCAGCAGGACCGACAGGGGATCCTTCTATGGCTACACCTTC
.	TRBV18	TRBJ1-1	.	CASSPPAGGMSTEAFF	TGTGCCAGCTCACCCCCGGCTGGAGGAATGAGCACTGAAGCTTTCTTT
.	TRBV7-8	TRBJ2-4	.	CASSLAAGKNIQYF	TGTGCCAGCAGCTTAGCGGCGGGAAAAAACATTCAGTACTTT
TRBD1	TRBV6-6	TRBJ1-1	.	CASSRIPPGQLNTEAFF	TGTGCCAGCAGTCGAATACCTCCGGGACAGCTGAACACTGAAGCTTTCTTT
.	TRBV7-2	TRBJ1-1	.	CASSLRGGGPSTEAFF	TGTGCCAGCAGCTTAAGAGGGGGGGGGCCGAGCACTGAAGCTTTCTTT
.	TRBV7-2	TRBJ1-2	few	CASSSPRLNYGYTF	TGTGCCAGCAGCTCCCCCAGGCTTAACTATGGCTACACCTTC
.	TRBV5-4	TRBJ2-5	.	CASSSSSRLGSQETQYF	TGTGCCAGCAGCTCCTCCTCCCGGTTGGGGAGCCAAGAGACCCAGTACTTC
TRBD1	TRBV9	TRBJ2-2	.	CASSAHRGGTILSGELFF	TGTGCCAGCAGCGCTCATAGAGGGGGCACCATTCTTTCTGGGGAGCTGTTTTTT
.	TRBV4-2	TRBJ2-7	.	CASSQVGQNSYEQYF	TGTGCCAGCAGCCAAGTGGGACAAAACTCCTACGAGCAGTACTTC
.	TRBV7-9	TRBJ2-1	.	CASSLLQGGNEQFF	TGTGCCAGCAGCTTACTCCAGGGGGGCAATGAGCAGTTCTTC
.	TRBV7-8	TRBJ1-1	once	CASSRIVSEAFF	TGTGCCAGCAGCCGTATAGTGTCTGAAGCTTTCTTT
.	TRBV7-2	TRBJ1-2	once	CASSPGRDGYTF	TGTGCCAGCTCTCCCGGGAGGGATGGCTACACCTTC
TRBD1	TRBV3-1/TRBV3-2	TRBJ2-1	.	CASSQTTGKRGNEQFF	TGTGCCAGCAGCCAGACGACAGGGAAAAGGGGGAATGAGCAGTTCTTC
TRBD1	TRBV19	TRBJ1-2	.	CASSIAPDRGHYGYTF	TGTGCCAGTAGTATAGCCCCGGACAGGGGGCATTATGGCTACACCTTC
.	TRBV19	TRBJ1-2	.	CASSYSLAQGPNYGYTF	TGTGCCAGTAGTTACTCCCTTGCGCAGGGCCCAAACTATGGCTACACCTTC
TRBD2	TRBV7-2	TRBJ2-7	.	CASSFRLAGGRYEQYF	TGTGCCAGCAGCTTTAGACTAGCGGGGGGGCGCTACGAGCAGTACTTC
TRBD1	TRBV28	TRBJ2-3	.	CASSLISGQGALDTQYF	TGTGCCAGCAGTTTAATTTCGGGACAGGGGGCTCTAGATACGCAGTATTTT
TRBD1	TRBV5-1	TRBJ1-2	.	CASSPDRGRDGYTF	TGCGCCAGCAGCCCTGACAGGGGGCGGGATGGCTACACCTTC
.	TRBV19	TRBJ1-6	.	CASSGDFLGSPLHF	TGTGCCAGTAGTGGGGACTTCCTTGGTTCACCCCTCCACTTT
TRBD1	TRBV30	TRBJ1-6	.	CAWSSTGRGHSPLHF	TGTGCCTGGAGTTCGACAGGCAGGGGGCATTCACCCCTCCACTTT
.	TRBV19	TRBJ1-2	.	CASSIGVNYGYTF	TGTGCCAGTAGTATCGGAGTTAACTATGGCTACACCTTC
.	TRBV6-6	TRBJ1-1	.	CASSSDSLGEAFF	TGTGCCAGCAGTTCGGACAGTCTAGGAGAAGCTTTCTTT
.	TRBV7-3	TRBJ1-1	once	CASSLTGYTEAFF	TGTGCCAGCAGCTTGACAGGATACACTGAAGCTTTCTTT
.	TRBV3-1/TRBV3-2	TRBJ2-2	.	CASSQDLGSTGELFF	TGTGCCAGCAGCCAAGATTTGGGCAGCACCGGGGAGCTGTTTTTT
.	TRBV6-5	TRBJ2-2	.	CASNGQGGTGELFF	TGTGCCAGCAATGGACAGGGAGGGACCGGGGAGCTGTTTTTT
.	TRBV4-1	TRBJ2-7	.	CASSLLPPYDRGISYEQYF	TGCGCCAGCAGCCTACTACCTCCCTACGATCGGGGAATCTCCTACGAGCAGTACTTC
TRBD1	TRBV3-1/TRBV3-2	TRBJ1-2	.	CASSLATGDGYTF	TGTGCCAGCAGCCTTGCGACAGGGGATGGCTACACCTTC
.	TRBV7-2	TRBJ1-2	.	CASSLARRSTYGYTF	TGTGCCAGCAGCTTAGCGAGGAGGAGTACCTATGGCTACACCTTC
.	TRBV2	TRBJ2-7	.	CASSGQRSGQYF	TGTGCCAGCAGCGGACAGCGATCCGGGCAGTACTTC
TRBD1	TRBV7-3	TRBJ2-2	.	CASSLDRGNTGELFF	TGTGCCAGCAGCTTGGACAGGGGGAACACCGGGGAGCTGTTTTTT
TRBD2	TRBV5-4	TRBJ2-7	few	CASSAGGGQGEQYF	TGTGCCAGCAGCGCCGGGGGGGGGCAGGGCGAGCAGTACTTC
.	TRBV4-2	TRBJ2-7	.	CASSQVHRDGYEQYF	TGTGCCAGCAGCCAAGTACACAGAGATGGTTACGAGCAGTACTTC